This T cell receptor (beta chain) was recovered during a study of T cell repertoires in cytomegalovirus infection. The overall study: Public TCR beta signatures marked donors with CMV infection and the matching HLA.

At least ten counts were recorded for this clonotype. What it binds is unknown. This CDR3 is built from 16 residues. Germline loops: CDR1 SGHVS, CDR2 FNYEAQ. J lost 3 bases, V lost 1 base, and 5 bases had no gene match. Findings and limits, study-wide: Accumulated public TCR beta family frequency recognized individuals carrying CMV together with the relevant HLA.

Each CDR3 protein is one row after TCRdb ran MiXCR on the reads. Here the sample spans 750,000 to 900,000 distinct CDR3 sequences, almost 30% being singletons. The sample in question was cultured CD8+ T cells from PBMCs, obtained from culture after CMV antigen stimulation. The source of this sequence is a human donor in good health (CMV status not recorded). Some clones in this sample may be carry-over from other donors' samples. The chain carries TRBV7-6 and TRBJ2-2, with 7 bases fitting TRBD1. CDR3 DNA sequence: TGTGCCAGCAGCTTAGGGCCGGGACAGTACACCGGGGAGCTGTTTTTT. It codes for CASSLGPGQYTGELFF.